This T cell receptor (beta chain) emerged from a study of intratumoral heterogeneity in liver cancer. Study-wide points: Overall T cell clonality did not differ significantly between tumor regions. Reportedly, regional differences in tumor-infiltrating lymphocyte burden estimated from RNA-seq held up under TCR sequencing.

As to this clone: Its specificity is unknown.

Tumour samples came from separate, distinct regions of the hepatocellular carcinoma nodule. The assay was immunoSEQ multiplex PCR, and TCRdb's table has in-frame clones only and misses some. The table includes a few thousand clones, 71% detected once. Trimming at V came to 6 bases and at J to 5 bases, leaving 11 bases not matched to a gene. Germline CDR1 SQVTM, CDR2 ANQGSEA. The CDR3 loop spans 15 amino acids. The source was tumor tissue, collected before any cancer treatment. The chain is built from TRBV29-1 and TRBJ2-5, with 11 bases aligning to TRBD1. The clonotype originates from a woman in her 70s with hepatocellular carcinoma. The CDR3, as DNA: TGCAGCGTCCCTTCGGACAGGGGGCGATCTGAGACCCAGTACTTC. The encoded protein is CSVPSDRGRSETQYF.